These 17 T cell receptor beta chains came from one sample sequenced in a study of blood T cell repertoires in COVID-19. The table came from immunoSEQ multiplex PCR; TCRdb's copy has only in-frame clones and leaves some out. Counted here are approximately 110,000 clones, 60% to 80% occurring once; the ten biggest clones make up 4.5% to 6%. Sequenced: peripheral blood. The receptors were sampled from a man at least 80 years old with COVID-19, enrolled during active disease.

The rearrangement joins TRBV6-2 or TRBV6-3 to TRBJ2-2; D ambiguous. The CDR3 has 15 residues. V was clipped by 4 bases and J by 5 bases, with 14 bases between them. Germline V gene sequence: CDR1 MNHEY, CDR2 SVGEGT. The CDR3 sequence is CASSSASTSTGELFF. Here the CDR3 DNA reads TGTGCCAGCAGTTCCGCCTCCACATCGACCGGGGAGCTGTTTTTT.

The chain uses TRBV4-1 and TRBJ2-6; 9 nucleotides match TRBD1. The CDR3 runs 22 residues. V was clipped by 2 bases and J by 0 bases; unmatched bases: 17. Germline CDR1 and CDR2: MGHRA and YSYEKL. The CDR3 protein is CASSQWSLQGQGGNSGANVLTF. The CDR3 DNA sequence: TGCGCCAGCAGCCAATGGAGCCTACAGGGACAGGGAGGGAACTCTGGGGCCAACGTCCTGACTTTC.

The rearrangement joins TRBV6-5 to TRBJ2-4; TRBD2 is a possible D gene (6 bases). Germline V gene sequence: CDR1 MNHEY, CDR2 SVGAGI. The V end was cut by 6 bases, the J end by 0 bases, with 9 bases between. There are 14 residues in the CDR3. The CDR3 region has the DNA TGTGCCAGCAGGGGACTTCTAGCCAAAAACATTCAGTACTTC. This gives the protein CASRGLLAKNIQYF.

V is TRBV6-1 and J is TRBJ2-7; 10 positions match TRBD1. CDR3 length: 16 amino acids. V was pared by 4 bases and J by 3 bases, with 9 bases of the junction left unmatched. From germline, CDR1 is MNHNS and CDR2 SASEGT. The CDR3 DNA reads TGTGCCAGCAGTGTCGGCTGGGACAGGGGTTTCTACGAGCAGTACTTC. Translated, it gives CASSVGWDRGFYEQYF.

The chain is built from TRBV5-6 and TRBJ2-2; 7 bases align to TRBD2. Per germline, CDR1 SGHDT and CDR2 YYEEEE. The J segment lost 4 bases and the V segment lost 10 bases, leaving 10 bases of the junction unmatched. CDR3 length: 14 residues. CDR3 DNA: TGTGCCTCCCGGGACTACTCCCTCACCGGGGAGCTGTTTTTT. Protein sequence: CASRDYSLTGELFF. The entire variable domain, with the rest obtained from reference TRBV5-6 and TRBJ2-2, is as follows: DAGVTQSPTHLIKTRGQQVTLRCSPKSGHDTVSWYQQALGQGPQFIFQYYEEEERQRGNFPDRFSGHQFPNYSSELNVNALLLGDSALYLCASRDYSLTGELFFGEGSRLTVL.

This rearrangement joins TRBV3-1 (or the pseudogene TRBV3-2) to TRBJ1-3, with TRBD1 matching 9 bases. This CDR3 is 15 amino acids long. With 3 bases clipped from V and 2 bases from J, the junction kept 2 bases outside the gene matches. Per germline, CDR1 LGHDT and CDR2 YNNKEL (reference sequence). The CDR3 here is CASSQRTGAGNTIYF. The CDR3 DNA reads TGTGCCAGCAGCCAGAGGACAGGGGCTGGAAACACCATATATTTT.

This rearrangement joins TRBV19 to TRBJ2-5, with D possibly matching TRBD2 (5 bases). V gave up 2 bases and J gave up 4 bases, with 11 bases separating them. This CDR3 spans 14 amino acids. Germline V lookup: CDR1 LNHDA, CDR2 SQIVND (reference sequence). CDR3 sequence: CASSISTGGETQYF. Written as DNA, the CDR3 is TGTGCCAGTAGTATATCAACCGGAGGAGAGACCCAGTACTTC.

The chain combines TRBV27 with TRBJ1-3; maybe TRBD1 (5 bases). This CDR3 spans 16 amino acids. Trimming shortened V by 4 bases and J by 3 bases, and 16 bases separated the two germline ends. The V gene's germline CDR1 is MNHEY and CDR2 SMNVEV (reference sequence). The CDR3 region has the DNA TGTGCCAGCAGTTCCCGCCCGGGGGGAGGTGGAAACACCATATATTTT. Encoded protein: CASSSRPGGGGNTIYF.

V gene TRBV3-1 (or the pseudogene TRBV3-2) combines with J gene TRBJ2-7; TRBD2 is a possible D gene (6 bases). V lost 6 bases, J lost 0 bases, and 15 bases lay in between. This CDR3 is 15 amino acids long. CDR1 is LGHDT and CDR2 is YNNKEL in the germline V gene (reference sequence). The CDR3: CASSPSSGPSYEQYF. The CDR3 DNA follows: TGTGCCAGCAGTCCAAGCAGCGGGCCCTCCTACGAGCAGTACTTC.

This sequence joins TRBV6-5 and TRBJ2-7; 8 bases are shared with TRBD2. Unmatched junction bases numbered 10, after V lost 6 bases and J lost 3 bases. This CDR3 is built from 15 residues. Germline CDR1 reads MNHEY; CDR2 reads SVGAGI. CDR3 region: CASREGPGLDYEQYF. In DNA form, the CDR3 reads TGTGCCAGCAGAGAGGGCCCGGGACTAGACTACGAGCAGTACTTC.

The genes are TRBV10-3 and TRBJ2-5, with TRBD2 as a possible D gene (5 bases). Between the trimmed V and J ends, which lost 10 bases and 4 bases, there was a span of 19 bases. The CDR3 is 14 residues long. Germline V gene data show CDR1 as ENHRY and CDR2 as SYGVKD. DNA for the CDR3: TGTGCCACCGACACAACCGGACTGGGAGAGACCCAGTACTTC. This sequence encodes CATDTTGLGETQYF.

This sequence joins TRBV21-1 and TRBJ2-7; the D call in the table, TRBD1, was not verified against the DNA. TRBV21-1 is a recognized pseudogene. The CDR3 has 17 residues. The CDR3 is CASSKEGDSYGAYEQYF. The CDR3 bases are TGTGCCAGCAGCAAAGAAGGGGATTCTTACGGAGCCTACGAGCAGTACTTC.

The V gene is TRBV10-3, the J gene TRBJ1-3; 7 bases map to TRBD1. Per the germline V gene, CDR1 is ENHRY and CDR2 is SYGVKD. J lost 2 bases, V lost 6 bases, and 7 bases had no gene match. This CDR3 has 15 residues. The CDR3 DNA sequence: TGTGCCATCAGGAGACAGGGAGGACCTGGAAACACCATATATTTT. As protein: CAIRRQGGPGNTIYF.

The V call is TRBV28, the J call TRBJ2-1, with D possibly matching TRBD2 (7 bases). V lost 8 bases and J lost 8, with 22 bases in between. The CDR3 spans 15 residues. Germline CDR1 and CDR2: MDHEN and SYDVKM. CDR3 bases: TGTGCCAGCCCCCCGTCAAGGGGGAGGGTCCATGAGCAGTTCTTC. Translated: CASPPSRGRVHEQFF.

The chain uses TRBV15 and TRBJ2-3; D uncertain. V lost 1 base to trimming and J lost 2 bases, with 7 bases between them. This CDR3 region has 14 residues. The germline V gene encodes CDR1 LNHNV and CDR2 YYDKDF (reference sequence). The CDR3 DNA reads TGTGCCACCAGCAGAGTACAATTCACAGATACGCAGTATTTT. It is translated as CATSRVQFTDTQYF.

The V gene is TRBV5-4, the J gene TRBJ2-1, with 10 bases lining up with TRBD1. This CDR3 has 13 amino acids. Trimming at V came to 3 bases and at J to 6 bases, leaving 0 bases not matched to a gene. The germline gives CDR1 SGHNT, CDR2 YYREEE (reference sequence). DNA for the CDR3: TGTGCCAGCAGCTGGGACAGGGGCAATGAGCAGTTCTTC. Protein product: CASSWDRGNEQFF.

The rearrangement joins TRBV5-1 to TRBJ1-2; D call uncertain. This CDR3 region has 15 residues. Looked up from germline, CDR1 is SGHRS and CDR2 is YFSETQ. V lost 0 bases, J lost 8 bases, and 17 bases lay in between. DNA for the CDR3: TGCGCCAGCAGCTTGGAGGTATCCTCCCGCGGGGGCTACACCTTC. Protein sequence: CASSLEVSSRGGYTF.